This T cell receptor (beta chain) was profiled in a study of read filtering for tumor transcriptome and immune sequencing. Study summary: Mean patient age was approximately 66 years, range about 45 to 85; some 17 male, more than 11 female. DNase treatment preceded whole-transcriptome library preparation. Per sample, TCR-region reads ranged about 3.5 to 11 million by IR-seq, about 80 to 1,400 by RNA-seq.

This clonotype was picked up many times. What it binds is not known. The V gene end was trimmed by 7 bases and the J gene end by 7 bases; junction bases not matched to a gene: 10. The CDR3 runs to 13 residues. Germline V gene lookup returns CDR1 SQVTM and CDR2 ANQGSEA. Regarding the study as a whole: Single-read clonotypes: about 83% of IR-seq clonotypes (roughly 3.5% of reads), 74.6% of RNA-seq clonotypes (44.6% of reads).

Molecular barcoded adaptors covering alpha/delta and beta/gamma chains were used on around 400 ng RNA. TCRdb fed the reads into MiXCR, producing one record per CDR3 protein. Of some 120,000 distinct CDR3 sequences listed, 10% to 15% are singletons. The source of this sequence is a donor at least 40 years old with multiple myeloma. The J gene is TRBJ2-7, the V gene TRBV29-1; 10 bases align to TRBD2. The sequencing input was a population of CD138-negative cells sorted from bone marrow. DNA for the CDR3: TGCAGCGCCGGTTCTAGCGGGAGTTATGAGCAGTACTTC. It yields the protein CSAGSSGSYEQYF.